Listed here is a single T cell receptor beta chain. Its matching antigen is unknown. Sequencing of DNA taken from cultured CD4+ T cells relied on the Oncomine TCR Beta short-read assay. TCRdb reprocessed the PCR reads via MiXCR and lists one record per CDR3 protein. The table lists over 10,000 distinct CDR3 sequences, roughly 60% of them singletons, with approximately 18% in the top ten. These data originate in a study of vaccination and CD4 T cells after COVID-19. As to treatment: approximately 9-day PBMC culture with coronavirus spike peptide pools or control peptides (ViraFEST assay). With 6 bases removed from V and 1 base from J, the gap between germline ends came to 9 bases. The CDR3 length is 13 residues. Germline V lookup: CDR1 MNHNS, CDR2 SASEGT.

This chain uses TRBV6-1 with TRBJ2-5; D is undetermined. This TCR came from a human donor with COVID-19. The sample consisted of cultured CD4+ T cells from blood, taken after SARS-CoV-2 vaccination. This CDR3 is CASSRTPQETQYF. CDR3 DNA sequence: TGTGCCAGCAGCCGCACACCCCAAGAGACCCAGTACTTC.